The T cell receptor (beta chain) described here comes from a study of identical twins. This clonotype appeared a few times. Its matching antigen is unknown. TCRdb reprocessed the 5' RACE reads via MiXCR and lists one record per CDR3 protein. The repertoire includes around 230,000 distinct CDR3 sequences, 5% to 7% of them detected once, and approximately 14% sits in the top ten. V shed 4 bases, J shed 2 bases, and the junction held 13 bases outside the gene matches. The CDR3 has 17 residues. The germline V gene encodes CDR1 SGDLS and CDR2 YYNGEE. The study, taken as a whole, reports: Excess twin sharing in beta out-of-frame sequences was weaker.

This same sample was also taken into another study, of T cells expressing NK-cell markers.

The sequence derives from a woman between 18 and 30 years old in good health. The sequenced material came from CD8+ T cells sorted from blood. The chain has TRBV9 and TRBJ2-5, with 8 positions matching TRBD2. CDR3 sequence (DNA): TGTGCCAGCAGCCCGAGGGCCGGGACTAGAGTACAAGAGACCCAGTACTTC. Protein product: CASSPRAGTRVQETQYF.